The 9 T cell receptor beta chains given below trace back to one sample, sequenced in a study of spatial heterogeneity in lung cancer. As for time point: sample taken at primary tumor resection. TCRdb ran MiXCR on the 5' RACE reads and lists one entry per CDR3 protein. The data show fewer than 15,000 distinct CDR3 sequences, with more than 3% seen just once and about a sixth held by the top ten. No antigens are known for them. Regarding the study as a whole: Counts that tracked tumor mutation counts were those of expanded intratumoral alpha and beta TCRs.

The material sequenced was lung tumor tissue, taken at surgery. The receptors here all came from a male donor with early-stage non-small cell lung cancer.

This clonotype was seen a few times. CDR3 nucleotide sequence: TGTGCCAGCCGCCCGGCCCCTCAGTCACCCCTCCACTTT. Its protein is CASRPAPQSPLHF. This chain uses TRBV6-2 or TRBV6-3 with TRBJ1-6; D uncertain. Looked up from germline, CDR1 is MNHEY and CDR2 is SVGEGT. The CDR3 runs 13 residues. Trimming pared 8 bases from V and 10 bases from J, leaving 15 bases between.

The sample holds many counts of this clonotype. V is TRBV29-1 and J is TRBJ2-1; tentative D call: TRBD1 (5 bases). Germline loops: CDR1 SQVTM, CDR2 ANQGSEA. Trimming cost V 1 base and J 3 bases, with 7 bases left between them. The length of the CDR3 is 13 residues. CDR3 residues: CSVEVQGYNEQFF. In DNA form, the CDR3 reads TGCAGCGTTGAAGTCCAGGGCTACAATGAGCAGTTCTTC.

The chain has TRBV7-8 and TRBJ2-6; TRBD2 aligns across 7 bases. The CDR3 spans 19 residues. In germline, CDR1 is SGHVS, CDR2 FQNEAQ. V dropped 1 base and J dropped 0; count of bases not matched to a gene: 9. The CDR3 here is CASSLVTGLVSSGANVLTF. The CDR3 DNA is TGTGCCAGCAGCTTAGTCACAGGACTAGTTTCCTCTGGGGCCAACGTCCTGACTTTC.

By its share, this clonotype is medium-sized. CDR3 sequence (DNA): TGTGCCAGCAGCTTAGGGGGCGAAAACATTCAGTACTTC. Translating gives CASSLGGENIQYF. The V gene is TRBV7-9, the J gene TRBJ2-4; a weak D match, TRBD1 (5 bases). V was cut by 1 base and J by 5 bases, with 6 bases left in between. Germline V CDR1 and CDR2: SEHNR, FQNEAQ (reference sequence). The length of the CDR3 is 13 residues.

This clonotype was seen many times. The V gene is TRBV20-1, the J gene TRBJ1-6; D call uncertain. Germline V gene sequence: CDR1 DFQATT, CDR2 SNEGSKA (reference sequence). This CDR3 contains 14 residues. The CDR3, as DNA: TGCAGCGCCGGACCCCAGAGTTATAATTCACCCCTCCACTTT. The encoded protein is CSAGPQSYNSPLHF.

This clonotype was seen many times. The J gene is TRBJ2-5, the V gene TRBV3-1; 11 nucleotides agree with TRBD2. Germline CDR1 is LGHDT and CDR2 is YNNKEL (reference sequence). CDR3 length: 16 amino acids. Unmatched junction bases numbered 3, after V lost 3 bases and J lost 0 bases. The CDR3 coding sequence is TGTGCCAGCAGCCATTGGGGACTAGCGGACCAAGAGACCCAGTACTTC. Translated, it gives CASSHWGLADQETQYF.

This clonotype rates as medium-sized. The gene calls are TRBV9 and TRBJ2-3; 12 nucleotides match TRBD2. J was trimmed by 1 base and V by 0 bases; bases with no gene match: 0. CDR1 is SGDLS and CDR2 is YYNGEE in the germline V gene. The CDR3 spans 16 residues. In DNA, the CDR3 is TGTGCCAGCAGCGTAGGGACTAGCGGGGGCACAGATACGCAGTATTTT. It encodes CASSVGTSGGTDTQYF.

This clonotype was counted at least ten times. The gene calls are TRBV6-5 and TRBJ2-7; the match to TRBD1 covers 7 bases. Germline V CDR1 and CDR2: MNHEY, SVGAGI. The CDR3 consists of 16 residues. V shed 4 bases and J 1 base; nucleotides not matched to a gene: 10. CDR3 in DNA: TGTGCCAGCAGTTTGGTAGGGACAGCTTTATCCTACGAGCAGTACTTC. Translation gives CASSLVGTALSYEQYF.

This clonotype showed up many times. V usage is TRBV2 and J usage is TRBJ2-7, with TRBD1 identical over 8 bases. Looked up from germline, CDR1 is SNHLY and CDR2 is FYNNEI. The CDR3 length is 14 residues. V lost 7 bases and J lost 3; bases outside the gene matches: 8. This chain's CDR3 is CASTRTGLGYEQYF. As DNA, the CDR3 is TGTGCCAGCACTCGGACAGGGCTGGGCTACGAGCAGTACTTC.